Given below is one T cell receptor (beta chain) in context. Its specificity is unknown. Repertoires were generated with immunoSEQ multiplex PCR, while TCRdb's copy carries only in-frame clones and drops some. The table has about 320,000 clones, around 86% seen once. CD45RO+ cells plus CCR7-negative CD45RA+ TemRA cells formed CD8 memory. Germline CDR1 MNHEY, CDR2 SVGAGI. CDR3 length equals 16 residues. Trimming cost V 0 bases and J 4 bases, with 15 bases left between them. These data are taken from a study of shared clonotypes between healthy human individuals. Study outcomes and limitations: Rarefaction exposed incomplete sorted-subset sequencing despite large depth.

J is TRBJ1-2 and V is TRBV6-5, with a tentative D call TRBD1 (6 bases). The sample taken for sequencing was memory CD8+ T cells sorted from blood. Subset defined: CD45RO+ cells pooled with CCR7-negative TemRA cells. The sequence was obtained from a man aged 18-30 years in good health. DNA of the CDR3: TGTGCCAGCAGTTACTCGAGTACGGGGGCGAGCTATGGCTACACCTTC. Its protein product is CASSYSSTGASYGYTF.